A single sample gave rise to the 31 T cell receptor beta chains below, sequenced in a study of low-dose radiotherapy and immunotherapy resistance in tumors. First-strand cDNA used TRAV- and TRBV-specific primers, covering alpha and beta chains. TCRs were amplified for 20 to 25 PCR cycles with a constant-region primer and V-primer adapter. TCRdb itself ran the reads through MiXCR, one entry per CDR3 protein. The sample lists over 70,000 distinct CDR3 sequences, roughly 31% occurring once. The sample's time point: before trial treatment. Sequences were derived from PBMCs, sampled before treatment. The receptors shown here come from a female donor with ovarian cancer.

In this sample, this clonotype turned up many times. V and J are TRBV6-6 and TRBJ2-7; TRBD2 matches at 11 bases. Germline-derived CDR1 and CDR2 are MNHNY and SVGAGI (reference sequence). The CDR3 has 14 amino acids. Losses at the gene ends were 2 bases for V and 3 bases for J; bases not matched to a gene: 0. CDR3 sequence (DNA): TGTGCCAGCAGTTACGGGACTAGCGGCTACGAGCAGTACTTC. This sequence encodes CASSYGTSGYEQYF.

Worth noting for this clonotype: Only one base separates this from a far larger clonotype, so it likely reflects a read error. The chain's CDR3 is CASSLAPGRGQVSDEQYF. DNA for the CDR3: TGTGCCAGCAGCTTGGCCCCAGGCAGGGGCCAAGTATCCGATGAGCAGTACTTC. The V gene is TRBV5-1, the J gene TRBJ2-5; tentative D call: TRBD1 (6 bases). In germline, CDR1 is SGHRS, CDR2 YFSETQ. This CDR3 is built from 18 residues.

This clonotype showed up many times. V is TRBV27 and J is TRBJ2-1; maybe TRBD1 (5 bases). V shed 2 bases and J shed 4 bases, with 12 bases lying between them. The germline V gene has CDR1 MNHEY and CDR2 SMNVEV (reference sequence). The CDR3 is made up of 15 amino acids. Written as DNA, the CDR3 is TGTGCCAGCAGTTTACAGGGCGGCTCGTACAATGAGCAGTTCTTC. Amino acid sequence: CASSLQGGSYNEQFF.

In the case of this clonotype: This likely reflects a read error, since a far larger clone is one base away. The genes are TRBV10-3 and TRBJ1-1; D call uncertain. This CDR3 contains 13 residues. The V end was cut by 4 bases, the J end by 3 bases, with 9 bases between. CDR1 and CDR2 from the germline V gene are ENHRY and SYGVKD. The CDR3 loop is CAISVKGDTEAFF. For the CDR3, the DNA is TGTGCCATCAGTGTTAAGGGAGACACTGAAGCTTTCTTT.

This clonotype was found many times. The chain combines TRBV7-3 with TRBJ2-1, with D maybe TRBD2 (5 bases). Germline assignment: CDR1 SGHTA and CDR2 FQGTGA. The CDR3 loop spans 15 amino acids. With 5 bases removed from V and 0 bases from J, the gap between germline ends came to 11 bases. The CDR3 bases are TGTGCCAGCAGCCTCAGCGGCGGCTCCTACAATGAGCAGTTCTTC. This sequence encodes CASSLSGGSYNEQFF.

V and J are TRBV12-3 or TRBV12-4 and TRBJ2-1; TRBD2 agrees at 11 bases. The length of the CDR3 is 16 residues. V shed 2 bases, J shed 10 bases, and the junction held 10 bases outside the gene matches. CDR3 sequence: CASSLRLAGFSYEQFF. The CDR3 nucleotides read TGTGCCAGCAGTTTAAGACTAGCGGGGTTCTCCTACGAGCAGTTCTTC.

This clonotype appeared many times. V is TRBV28 and J is TRBJ2-7, with D uncertain. CDR1 and CDR2 (germline): MDHEN, SYDVKM. This CDR3 is 15 amino acids long. Trimming left V 3 bases short and J 2 bases short, with 14 bases between. The CDR3 here is CASSFRTNMPYEQYF. The DNA of the CDR3 is TGTGCCAGCAGTTTCCGTACTAACATGCCCTACGAGCAGTACTTC.

This clonotype showed up many times. The chain links TRBV19 to TRBJ2-1, with D maybe TRBD2 (5 bases). V lost 2 bases and J 0 bases, leaving 14 bases between the germline ends. Germline assignment: CDR1 LNHDA and CDR2 SQIVND (reference sequence). The CDR3 runs 17 residues. Here the CDR3 reads CASSIRPSGSSYNEQFF. CDR3 sequence (DNA): TGTGCCAGTAGTATACGCCCCTCGGGAAGCTCCTACAATGAGCAGTTCTTC.

This clonotype was recorded at least ten times. V gene TRBV5-1 combines with J gene TRBJ1-1; D remains unclear. The CDR3 spans 14 residues. CDR1 is SGHRS, CDR2 YFSETQ, per germline. V was clipped by 3 bases and J by 1 base, with 10 bases between them. CDR3 bases: TGCGCCAGCAGCTGGCTGATCCAGAACACTGAAGCTTTCTTT. It is translated as CASSWLIQNTEAFF.

This clonotype has only a few counts. The chain uses TRBV29-1 and TRBJ2-3; D possibly matches TRBD1 or TRBD2 (5 bases each). The CDR3 totals 12 residues. Looked up from germline, CDR1 is SQVTM and CDR2 is ANQGSEA. The V end was cut by 6 bases, the J end by 14 bases, with 21 bases between. CDR3 residues: CSVITGAIDPYF. The CDR3 nucleotides read TGCAGCGTGATAACCGGGGCCATAGATCCGTATTTT.

At least ten counts were recorded for this clonotype. The chain uses TRBV6-2 or TRBV6-3 and TRBJ1-1; D remains ambiguous. The CDR3 consists of 13 residues. Per the germline V gene, CDR1 is MNHEY and CDR2 is SVGEGT. Trimming removed 6 bases from V and 0 bases from J, with 8 bases in between. The CDR3 DNA follows: TGTGCCAGCAGGGCTCTCATGAACACTGAAGCTTTCTTT. Its protein product is CASRALMNTEAFF.

This clonotype was observed at least ten times. The chain carries TRBV12-3 or TRBV12-4 and TRBJ1-6; D gene unclear. V dropped 2 bases and J dropped 8 bases, with 13 bases sitting between them. CDR3 length: 15 amino acids. CDR3 sequence reads: CASSLREPGHSPLHF. The CDR3 nucleotides read TGTGCCAGCAGTTTAAGGGAGCCAGGCCATTCACCCCTCCACTTT.

On this clonotype itself: It is likely a read error: a sequence one base away is far more abundant. This chain uses TRBV5-3 with TRBJ2-5; 10 nucleotides agree with TRBD1. TRBV5-3 falls under the ORF class, with uncertain function. Trimming removed 8 bases from V and 11 bases from J; junction bases left unmatched: 18. The CDR3 length is 15 residues. The CDR3 DNA reads as TGTGCCAGCAGCAGAGGGACAGGGGACGGCAATGAGCAGTACTTC. This encodes CASSRGTGDGNEQYF.

In its sample, this clonotype was seen many times. The chain carries TRBV4-3 and TRBJ1-2; 8 bases are a match to TRBD1. CDR1 and CDR2 from the germline V gene are LGHNA and YSLEER. With V trimmed by 0 bases and J by 8 bases, 8 bases remained unmatched. This CDR3 contains 15 residues. CDR3 in amino acids: CASSQDRAGGVGYTF. The CDR3 nucleotides read TGCGCCAGCAGCCAAGATAGGGCAGGGGGCGTAGGCTACACCTTC.

As regards this clonotype: This sequence is one base from a far larger clone and is likely a read error. The rearrangement joins TRBV5-6 to TRBJ2-5, with D possibly TRBD2 on 6 matching bases. The CDR3 has 15 residues. V was pared by 4 bases and J by 11 bases, with 24 bases between. Germline V lookup: CDR1 SGHDT, CDR2 YYEEEE. The CDR3 is CASSTGLPENGEQYF. DNA of the CDR3: TGTGCCAGCAGCACGGGACTTCCCGAAAACGGTGAGCAGTACTTC.

Notes on this clonotype: A far larger clone is one nucleotide away, so this likely arose from a read error. The rearrangement uses TRBV24-1 and TRBJ1-1, with a possible D match to TRBD1 (6 bases). The V end lost 11 bases, the J end lost 4 bases, and 37 bases lay between the germline ends. Per germline, CDR1 KGHDR and CDR2 SFDVKD. There are 20 residues in the CDR3. In nucleotides, the CDR3 is TGTGCCAGCAGCCAGGCAGGGTATTGGGGGCTCTGGGAAGTGGGCACTGAAGCTTTCTTT. Translated: CASSQAGYWGLWEVGTEAFF.

This clonotype was picked up many times. V and J are TRBV13 and TRBJ1-1, with 7 positions matching TRBD1. J gave up 3 bases and V 2 bases, and 0 bases lay outside the gene matches. Germline V gene data show CDR1 as PRHDT and CDR2 as FYEKMQ (reference sequence). The CDR3 consists of 13 residues. This CDR3 reads CASSLQGDTEAFF. The CDR3, as DNA: TGTGCCAGCAGCTTACAGGGGGACACTGAAGCTTTCTTT.

This clonotype has a count of ten or more. V is TRBV10-3 and J is TRBJ2-3; D call uncertain. V shed 3 bases and J shed 2 bases, with 9 bases lying between them. The CDR3 extends over 14 amino acids. Germline-derived CDR1 and CDR2 are ENHRY and SYGVKD. CDR3 protein: CAISDWENTDTQYF. CDR3 nucleotides: TGTGCCATCAGTGACTGGGAAAACACAGATACGCAGTATTTT.

This clonotype was observed a few times. The chain recombines TRBV4-3 with TRBJ2-1; possible D gene TRBD1, 5 bases. This CDR3 is 16 amino acids long. Trimming took 0 bases from V and 1 from J, leaving 10 bases between them. CDR1 and CDR2 (germline): LGHNA, YSLEER. CDR3: CASSQEDPGSYNEQFF. The CDR3 DNA reads TGCGCCAGCAGCCAAGAGGACCCAGGGTCCTACAATGAGCAGTTCTTC.

This clonotype occurred many times. The chain recombines TRBV18 with TRBJ1-1; 12 bases fit TRBD1. This CDR3 contains 16 residues. Germline V gene sequence: CDR1 KGHSH, CDR2 LQKENI. V was pared by 6 bases and J by 3 bases, with 8 bases of the junction left unmatched. The CDR3 loop reads CASSAGQGADYTEAFF. For the CDR3, the DNA is TGTGCCAGCTCTGCGGGACAGGGGGCCGATTACACTGAAGCTTTCTTT.

This clonotype showed up many times. This rearrangement joins TRBV4-1 to TRBJ1-5; D possibly corresponds to TRBD1 (5 bases). The CDR3 length is 15 residues. V was clipped by 0 bases and J by 3 bases, with 9 bases between them. The germline CDR1 and CDR2 sequences are MGHRA and YSYEKL. This CDR3 reads CASSQDWGYNQPQHF. For the CDR3, the DNA is TGCGCCAGCAGCCAAGATTGGGGCTACAATCAGCCCCAGCATTTT.

This clonotype came up many times. The gene calls are TRBV6-6 and TRBJ2-3, with D hard to call. The CDR3 has 15 amino acids. V was pared by 2 bases and J by 0 bases, with 9 bases between. The germline CDR1 and CDR2 sequences are MNHNY and SVGAGI (reference sequence). The CDR3 region is CASSYRSSSTDTQYF. CDR3 coding DNA: TGTGCCAGCAGTTACAGGAGTTCTAGCACAGATACGCAGTATTTT.

The rearrangement joins TRBV5-8 to TRBJ2-7; perhaps TRBD1 as D (6 bases). The germline CDR1 and CDR2 sequences are SGHTS and YDEGEE. V lost 0 bases and J 3 bases, leaving 13 bases between the germline ends. The CDR3 totals 15 residues. The CDR3 region has the DNA TGTGCCAGCAGCTTGGCCCGGGACACCAACTACGAGCAGTACTTC. Its translation: CASSLARDTNYEQYF.

In this sample, this clonotype turned up many times. This chain's CDR3 is CSLGGGLNTEAFF. The CDR3, as DNA: TGCAGCCTAGGGGGCGGTCTGAACACTGAAGCTTTCTTT. V is TRBV29-1 and J is TRBJ1-1; TRBD1 matches 7 bases. Trimming removed 8 bases from V and 0 bases from J; junction bases left unmatched: 6. This CDR3 contains 13 residues. Germline loops: CDR1 SQVTM, CDR2 ANQGSEA.

In this sample, this clonotype turned up many times. V is TRBV29-1 and J is TRBJ1-1; 12 nucleotides match TRBD1. V trimming: 5 bases; J trimming: 2 bases; junction bases outside the gene matches: 9. The CDR3 spans 16 residues. Per germline, CDR1 SQVTM and CDR2 ANQGSEA. CDR3 region: CSVTAGTGGVNTEAFF. Here the CDR3 DNA reads TGCAGCGTTACCGCCGGGACAGGGGGCGTAAACACTGAAGCTTTCTTT.

This clonotype was counted ten times or more. The chain uses TRBV6-1 and TRBJ2-3; perhaps TRBD2 as D (5 bases). Deletions cut 2 bases from V and 1 base from J, with 13 bases between. The CDR3 sequence is 16 residues long. Germline values: CDR1 MNHNS, CDR2 SASEGT. CDR3 loop: CASSEFSAGRTDTQYF. CDR3 DNA sequence: TGTGCCAGCAGTGAATTTTCTGCGGGTCGCACAGATACGCAGTATTTT.

By its share, this clonotype is medium-sized. The chain carries TRBV28 and TRBJ1-5; 10 nucleotides agree with TRBD1. The CDR3 consists of 15 residues. V shed 4 bases and J 7 bases; nucleotides not matched to a gene: 7. In germline, CDR1 is MDHEN, CDR2 SYDVKM. In DNA, the CDR3 is TGTGCCAGCAGTTATCCCGGGACAGGGGTCCAGCCCCAGCATTTT. Residues: CASSYPGTGVQPQHF. The whole variable domain, remainder taken from reference TRBV28 and TRBJ1-5, is DVKVTQSSRYLVKRTGEKVFLECVQDMDHENMFWYRQDPGLGLRLIYFSYDVKMKEKGDIPEGYSVSREKKERFSLILESASTNQTSMYLCASSYPGTGVQPQHFGDGTRLSIL.

DNA of the CDR3: TGTGCCAGCAGTCGGCAGTTAAAAGATACGCAGTATTTT. It encodes CASSRQLKDTQYF. The rearrangement joins TRBV6-2 or TRBV6-3 to TRBJ2-3; no clear D. V lost 5 bases and J 5 bases, leaving 11 bases between the germline ends. The CDR3 sequence is 13 residues long. Germline V gene sequence: CDR1 MNHEY, CDR2 SVGEGT.

The gene calls are TRBV6-6 and TRBJ2-3; D gene unclear. CDR1 MNHNY and CDR2 SVGAGI come from the germline V gene (reference sequence). V dropped 8 bases and J dropped 3 bases, with 15 bases sitting between them. This CDR3 is built from 14 residues. CDR3 amino acids: CASRLTAMTDTQYF. As DNA, the CDR3 is TGTGCCAGCCGCCTCACGGCGATGACAGATACGCAGTATTTT.

This clonotype was detected ten times or more. The rearrangement uses TRBV11-1 and TRBJ2-1; D is possibly TRBD2 (5 bases). Trimming took 1 base from V and 3 from J, leaving 13 bases between them. The CDR3 sequence is 16 residues long. Looked up from germline, CDR1 is SGHAT and CDR2 is FQDESV (reference sequence). The CDR3 reads CASSLGAGGSYNEQFF. In DNA, the CDR3 is TGTGCCAGCAGCTTAGGCGCAGGTGGGAGCTACAATGAGCAGTTCTTC.

This clonotype was seen ten or more times. Germline is not matched at one junction end, which may reflect a read error. The chain links TRBV5-1 to TRBJ1-4; 8 positions agree with TRBD1. CDR1 SGHRS and CDR2 YFSETQ come from the germline V gene. This CDR3 is 16 amino acids long. The CDR3 sequence: CASSLPPGTGNEKLFF. CDR3 sequence (DNA): TGTGCCAGCAGCTTGCCGCCGGGGACAGGAAATGAAAAACTGTTTTTT.